One and the same sample provided the 24 T cell receptor beta chains below, sequenced in a study of T cells in Graves' hyperthyroidism and ophthalmopathy. What was amplified from RNA transcripts were TCR beta CDR3 regions. With the HTBI primer set, the TCR CDR3 went through a first round of RT-PCR. TCRdb reprocessed the multiplex PCR reads with MiXCR, giving one entry per CDR3 protein. Among a few hundred thousand distinct CDR3 sequences listed, about 15% were seen once. The sample was blood. The receptors here all came from a young woman with Graves' hyperthyroidism.

This clonotype occurred many times. CDR3 nucleotide sequence: TGCGCCAGCAGCTCCGCCCAGAAAGGGAACAATGAGCAGTTCTTC. As protein: CASSSAQKGNNEQFF. The V call is TRBV5-1, the J call TRBJ2-1; D is unclear. Trimming removed 3 bases from V and 5 bases from J, with 15 bases in between. The CDR3 is 15 amino acids. The germline V gene has CDR1 SGHRS and CDR2 YFSETQ.

The chain combines TRBV29-1 with TRBJ2-1, with D unresolved. Germline CDR1 is SQVTM and CDR2 is ANQGSEA. This CDR3 has 12 amino acids. V lost 8 bases and J 6 bases, leaving 14 bases between the germline ends. CDR3 sequence reads: CSTTRTANEQFF. CDR3 sequence (DNA): TGCAGCACAACGCGTACGGCCAATGAGCAGTTCTTC.

This clonotype was counted ten times or more. The CDR3: CASSWGTSGGAWETQYF. In nucleotides, the CDR3 is TGTGCCAGCAGTTGGGGGACTAGCGGGGGGGCATGGGAGACCCAGTACTTC. The chain uses TRBV6-1 and TRBJ2-5, with 16 bases that match TRBD2. V shed 5 bases, J shed 5 bases, and the junction held 8 bases outside the gene matches. The CDR3 loop spans 17 amino acids. Germline CDR1 reads MNHNS; CDR2 reads SASEGT.

The V gene is TRBV25-1, the J gene TRBJ1-2; D unclear. The germline V gene encodes CDR1 MGHDK and CDR2 SYGVNS. The CDR3 is 13 amino acids. Trimming shortened V by 10 bases and J by 4 bases, and 16 bases separated the two germline ends. CDR3 coding DNA: TGTGCCACCGAAGTCCCCTTCTCCTATGGCTACACCTTC. It encodes CATEVPFSYGYTF.

CDR3 sequence (DNA): TGTGCCAGCTCACCACCGCCGGGAGTGGAAGGCTACACCTTC. The encoded protein is CASSPPPGVEGYTF. This chain joins TRBV18 and TRBJ1-2; D is unclear. Germline values: CDR1 KGHSH, CDR2 LQKENI. Trimming removed 0 bases from V and 8 bases from J, with 13 bases in between. The CDR3 covers 14 residues.

This clonotype was observed many times. The gene calls are TRBV20-1 and TRBJ2-3, with D unresolved. The length of the CDR3 is 15 residues. V shed 3 bases and J shed 5 bases, with 18 bases lying between them. Germline V lookup: CDR1 DFQATT, CDR2 SNEGSKA (reference sequence). The chain's CDR3 is CSASPLRSDGDTQYF. The DNA for the CDR3 is TGCAGTGCTAGCCCACTACGATCAGACGGAGATACGCAGTATTTT.

This clonotype was seen repeatedly, ten times or more. The rearrangement joins TRBV20-1 to TRBJ2-5, with D hard to call. Germline lookup yields CDR1 DFQATT and CDR2 SNEGSKA (reference sequence). V lost 0 bases, J lost 1 base, and 6 bases lay in between. The CDR3 has 13 amino acids. The CDR3 sequence: CSARDRFQETQYF. The CDR3 DNA sequence: TGCAGTGCTAGAGATCGGTTCCAAGAGACCCAGTACTTC.

At least ten counts were recorded for this clonotype. J is TRBJ2-1 and V is TRBV20-1; D possibly matches TRBD1 or TRBD2 (5 bases each). CDR3 length equals 15 residues. V lost 0 bases to trimming and J lost 5 bases, with 14 bases between them. Germline lookup yields CDR1 DFQATT and CDR2 SNEGSKA (reference sequence). The CDR3: CSARDRGRRHNEQFF. The CDR3, as DNA: TGCAGTGCTAGAGATAGGGGTAGGAGGCACAATGAGCAGTTCTTC.

This chain links TRBV9 with TRBJ2-1; D is perhaps TRBD2 (6 bases). Germline CDR1 is SGDLS and CDR2 is YYNGEE. The CDR3 is made up of 17 amino acids. V was trimmed by 4 bases and J by 2 bases, leaving 19 bases between them. CDR3 nucleotide sequence: TGTGCCAGCAGCACCGCCCTAGCGCCGTTAACCTACAATGAGCAGTTCTTC. Translated, it gives CASSTALAPLTYNEQFF.

The chain is built from TRBV19 and TRBJ2-3; 11 bases map to TRBD1. The CDR3 covers 14 residues. CDR1 and CDR2 from the germline V gene are LNHDA and SQIVND (reference sequence). V lost 9 bases to trimming and J lost 3 bases; unmatched junction nucleotides: 5. CDR3 region: CASEGQGVTDTQYF. CDR3 coding DNA: TGTGCCAGCGAGGGACAGGGGGTGACAGATACGCAGTATTTT.

This chain connects TRBV6-2 or TRBV6-3 to TRBJ2-1; D call uncertain. CDR1 and CDR2 from the germline V gene are MNHEY and SVGEGT. The CDR3 covers 16 residues. Trimming took off 6 bases at V and 0 bases at J, with 15 bases between the two ends. CDR3 amino acids: CASRRLRGNSYNEQFF. In DNA, the CDR3 is TGTGCCAGCAGACGACTTCGCGGAAACTCCTACAATGAGCAGTTCTTC.

The V and J genes are TRBV29-1 and TRBJ1-1; D is perhaps TRBD1 (5 bases). CDR1 SQVTM and CDR2 ANQGSEA come from the germline V gene. The V and J ends lost 6 bases and 10 bases respectively, with 12 bases between them. This CDR3 has 10 residues. This CDR3 reads CSVGTASAFF. The CDR3 DNA reads as TGCAGCGTGGGGACGGCCTCAGCTTTCTTT.

This clonotype was picked up many times. The CDR3 nucleotides are TGTGCCATCAGTGAGTCGCAGGTCTCCTACGAGCAGTACTTC. It is translated as CAISESQVSYEQYF. The genes are TRBV10-3 and TRBJ2-7; D unresolved. Trimming stripped 0 bases from V and 0 bases from J, with 6 bases between. The CDR3 covers 14 residues. Per the germline V gene, CDR1 is ENHRY and CDR2 is SYGVKD.

The rearrangement joins TRBV6-1 to TRBJ2-2; 9 nucleotides align to TRBD1. This CDR3 comprises 17 residues. Germline V lookup: CDR1 MNHNS, CDR2 SASEGT. V lost 6 bases, J lost 1 base, and 9 bases stayed unmatched. The CDR3 loop reads CASRATGGEVNTGELFF. DNA for the CDR3: TGTGCCAGCAGAGCTACAGGGGGCGAAGTGAACACCGGGGAGCTGTTTTTT.

This clonotype was recorded at least ten times. This sequence joins TRBV7-3 and TRBJ2-2, with D tentatively TRBD2 (6 bases). The CDR3 contains 15 residues. The germline V gene encodes CDR1 SGHTA and CDR2 FQGTGA. V was shortened by 0 bases and J by 6 bases, with 11 bases between the two germline ends. CDR3 amino acids: CASSLTGRGPGELFF. In nucleotides, the CDR3 is TGTGCCAGCAGCTTAACTGGGCGGGGACCCGGGGAGCTGTTTTTT.

This clonotype was picked up many times. This chain connects TRBV20-1 to TRBJ1-1; D remains unclear. Trimming removed 0 bases from V and 2 bases from J, with 10 bases in between. CDR1 is DFQATT, CDR2 SNEGSKA, per germline (reference sequence). The CDR3 runs 14 residues. This CDR3 is CSARDAKDNTEAFF. CDR3 coding DNA: TGCAGTGCTAGAGATGCCAAGGACAACACTGAAGCTTTCTTT.

There are many counts of this clonotype. V usage is TRBV7-2 and J usage is TRBJ1-1; no clear D gene. Germline values: CDR1 SGHTA, CDR2 FQGNSA. Trimming pared 1 base from V and 2 bases from J, leaving 8 bases between. This CDR3 region has 14 residues. The DNA for the CDR3 is TGTGCCAGCAGCTTAGACAGCTACAACACTGAAGCTTTCTTT. Amino acid sequence: CASSLDSYNTEAFF.

This clonotype has more than one count but fewer than ten. CDR3 in amino acids: CASSSRQNYEQYF. The CDR3 DNA is TGTGCCAGTAGTTCACGACAGAACTACGAGCAGTACTTC. The chain joins TRBV19 to TRBJ2-7; possible D gene TRBD1, 5 bases. V was shortened by 5 bases and J by 3 bases, with 11 bases between the two germline ends. Germline V gene data show CDR1 as LNHDA and CDR2 as SQIVND (reference sequence). CDR3 length: 13 amino acids.

This clonotype was seen at least ten times. The junction differs from germline at one of its ends, possibly a read error. The chain employs TRBV7-7 and TRBJ2-2; D is undetermined. The CDR3 is 14 amino acids. Per the germline V gene, CDR1 is SSHAT and CDR2 is FNYEAQ (reference sequence). The CDR3 protein is CASSSFAFTGELFF. The CDR3 nucleotides read TGTGCTAGCAGCTCGTTCGCATTCACCGGGGAGCTGTTTTTT.

This rearrangement joins TRBV7-3 to TRBJ2-2, with 10 positions matching TRBD1. J was trimmed by 6 bases and V by 3 bases; bases with no gene match: 7. The V gene's germline CDR1 is SGHTA and CDR2 FQGTGA. There are 16 residues in the CDR3. In nucleotides, the CDR3 is TGTGCCAGCAGCTTTTACGACAGGGGGCTCGCCGGGGAGCTGTTTTTT. Translating it yields CASSFYDRGLAGELFF.

In this sample, this clonotype turned up many times. The chain uses TRBV3-1 and TRBJ2-1, with 8 nucleotides matching TRBD1. There are 16 residues in the CDR3. Germline-derived CDR1 and CDR2 are LGHDT and YNNKEL (reference sequence). V lost 3 bases and J lost 1; bases outside the gene matches: 5. The CDR3 DNA reads as TGTGCCAGCAGCCATAGACAGGGGAAATCCTACAATGAGCAGTTCTTC. Amino acids: CASSHRQGKSYNEQFF.

The chain recombines TRBV7-9 with TRBJ2-7; 9 bases match TRBD2. The CDR3 covers 16 residues. Losses at the gene ends were 2 bases for V and 6 bases for J; bases not matched to a gene: 11. Germline V gene sequence: CDR1 SEHNR, CDR2 FQNEAQ (reference sequence). The CDR3 reads CASSLLQTSGPREQYF. CDR3 DNA sequence: TGTGCCAGCAGCTTACTCCAGACTAGCGGCCCCCGCGAGCAGTACTTC.

The chain links TRBV10-3 to TRBJ2-1; 7 bases fit TRBD2. The V gene's germline CDR1 is ENHRY and CDR2 SYGVKD. This CDR3 has 16 amino acids. After removal of 3 bases from V and 6 bases from J, the junction contained 11 bases not matched to a gene. CDR3 bases: TGTGCCATCAGTGACCTAGCTAGCGGAAGGGGCAATGAGCAGTTCTTC. As protein: CAISDLASGRGNEQFF.

This clonotype appeared many times. The chain combines TRBV7-9 with TRBJ1-1, with unresolved D. Germline-derived CDR1 and CDR2 are SEHNR and FQNEAQ (reference sequence). V gave up 1 base and J gave up 5 bases, with 8 bases separating them. This CDR3 has 13 amino acids. The CDR3 is CASSLVSETEAFF. In nucleotides, the CDR3 is TGTGCCAGCAGCTTAGTATCCGAGACTGAAGCTTTCTTT.